These 15 T cell receptor beta chains originate from one sample sequenced in a study of OX40 agonist ivuxolimab in advanced cancers. Using immunoSEQ multiplex PCR, the repertoire was profiled, and TCRdb retains in-frame clones only, with some absent. The sample records roughly 73,000 clones, 88% being singletons. The material was CD4+ or CD8+ T cells sorted from blood, obtained in a trial of the OX40 agonist ivuxolimab. Every receptor here comes from an adult with an advanced solid tumor such as melanoma, head and neck, liver or kidney cancer.

This chain uses TRBV2 with TRBJ2-5; 13 bases map to TRBD2. Trimming took 6 bases from V and 5 from J; bases not matched to a gene: 3. CDR1 and CDR2 from the germline V gene are SNHLY and FYNNEI. The CDR3 contains 14 residues. As DNA, the CDR3 is TGTGCCAGCAGGGAACTAGCGGGAGGGGAGACCCAGTACTTC. Its translation: CASRELAGGETQYF.

The J gene is TRBJ2-2, the V gene TRBV5-1; D gene unclear. The V end was cut by 0 bases, the J end by 2 bases, with 5 bases between. Germline V lookup: CDR1 SGHRS, CDR2 YFSETQ. This CDR3 has 14 residues. The CDR3 DNA reads as TGCGCCAGCAGCTTGGCACAAAACACCGGGGAGCTGTTTTTT. Translation gives CASSLAQNTGELFF.

J is TRBJ2-7 and V is TRBV6-1; D is unresolved. Trimming took 6 bases from V and 3 from J, leaving 9 bases between them. This CDR3 region has 12 residues. Germline values: CDR1 MNHNS, CDR2 SASEGT. CDR3 residues: CASRQNNYEQYF. The CDR3 DNA reads TGTGCCAGCAGACAGAATAACTACGAGCAGTACTTC.

V and J are TRBV2 and TRBJ2-5, with D hard to call. Trimming left V 8 bases short and J 2 bases short, with 12 bases between. The germline CDR1 and CDR2 sequences are SNHLY and FYNNEI. The CDR3 is 13 amino acids. The CDR3 DNA sequence: TGTGCCAGCCTTCCGGCCCTGCAAGAGACCCAGTACTTC. Its protein product is CASLPALQETQYF.

The rearrangement uses TRBV6-6 and TRBJ2-5; a possible D gene is TRBD2 (5 bases). The germline CDR1 and CDR2 sequences are MNHNY and SVGAGI (reference sequence). The CDR3 runs 13 residues. Trimming took off 2 bases at V and 4 bases at J, with 8 bases between the two ends. CDR3 region: CASSYPGTETQYF. As DNA, the CDR3 is TGTGCCAGCAGTTACCCGGGAACAGAGACCCAGTACTTC.

V usage is TRBV7-3 and J usage is TRBJ2-7; either TRBD1 or TRBD2 may supply D (5 bases each). The CDR3 runs 13 residues. V gave up 5 bases and J gave up 2 bases, with 10 bases separating them. The V gene's germline CDR1 is SGHTA and CDR2 FQGTGA. The CDR3 coding sequence is TGTGCCAGCAGCCAGGGAGTCACCTACGAGCAGTACTTC. The encoded protein is CASSQGVTYEQYF.

The genes are TRBV19 and TRBJ2-4; TRBD1 aligns across 9 bases. J lost 0 bases, V lost 6 bases, and 6 bases had no gene match. Germline lookup yields CDR1 LNHDA and CDR2 SQIVND (reference sequence). This CDR3 comprises 16 residues. CDR3 nucleotide sequence: TGTGCCAGTAGGTCACCGGGACAGGGAGCCAAAAACATTCAGTACTTC. This codes for CASRSPGQGAKNIQYF.

In this sample, this clone turned up once. The chain is built from TRBV7-3 and TRBJ1-1; no firm D call. Trimming stripped 5 bases from V and 2 bases from J, with 9 bases between. The CDR3 extends over 13 amino acids. Germline CDR1 reads SGHTA; CDR2 reads FQGTGA. CDR3: CASSPRENTEAFF. The CDR3 bases are TGTGCCAGCAGCCCACGGGAAAACACTGAAGCTTTCTTT.

The chain carries TRBV7-3 and TRBJ2-2, with D hard to call. The ends were cut back, 5 bases at V and 3 bases at J, with 7 bases in the middle. The CDR3 runs 13 residues. Germline assignment: CDR1 SGHTA and CDR2 FQGTGA. The CDR3 DNA reads as TGTGCCAGCAGCCCAATGGACACCGGGGAGCTGTTTTTT. Translation: CASSPMDTGELFF.

The chain carries TRBV7-2 and TRBJ1-1; the D gene is possibly TRBD1 (6 bases). CDR1 is SGHTA and CDR2 is FQGNSA in the germline V gene. The CDR3 contains 14 residues. Trimming pared 2 bases from V and 5 bases from J, leaving 12 bases between. The CDR3 DNA reads TGTGCCAGCAGCTTACCAGGGGTAGGGACTGAAGCTTTCTTT. Translating gives CASSLPGVGTEAFF.

The chain uses TRBV18 and TRBJ1-1; D is possibly TRBD1 (5 bases). V gave up 6 bases and J gave up 8 bases, with 13 bases separating them. CDR3 length: 12 residues. Germline V CDR1 and CDR2: KGHSH, LQKENI. CDR3 loop: CASSEPPGEAFF. The CDR3 nucleotides are TGTGCCAGCTCCGAACCCCCAGGGGAAGCTTTCTTT.

The chain recombines TRBV5-1 with TRBJ1-5; TRBD1 is a possible D gene (6 bases). The V gene's germline CDR1 is SGHRS and CDR2 YFSETQ. This CDR3 contains 15 residues. The V and J ends lost 2 bases and 4 bases respectively, with 13 bases between them. The CDR3 reads CASSFDGGRNQPQHF. DNA for the CDR3: TGCGCCAGCAGCTTTGACGGGGGCAGGAATCAGCCCCAGCATTTT.

The V gene is TRBV10-3, the J gene TRBJ2-7; 8 bases match TRBD1. Germline CDR1 is ENHRY and CDR2 is SYGVKD. Trimming removed 4 bases from V and 1 base from J; junction bases left unmatched: 3. The CDR3 is 14 residues long. CDR3 DNA sequence: TGTGCCATCAGTGGGACAGGGACATCCTACGAGCAGTACTTC. Encoded protein: CAISGTGTSYEQYF.

The genes are TRBV7-9 and TRBJ2-3; 8 bases map to TRBD2. This CDR3 is 15 amino acids long. Germline CDR1 SEHNR, CDR2 FQNEAQ (reference sequence). CDR3 amino acids: CVLRGAAGEADTQYF. CDR3 nucleotide sequence: TGTGTCTTGCGGGGTGCAGCGGGAGAGGCAGATACGCAGTATTTT.

The chain uses TRBV7-9 and TRBJ1-4, with 9 bases that match TRBD1. With V trimmed by 5 bases and J by 9 bases, 4 bases remained unmatched. This CDR3 is 13 amino acids long. Germline CDR1 SEHNR, CDR2 FQNEAQ (reference sequence). The CDR3 region has the DNA TGTGCCAGCAGCCCGGGACAGGGACAAAAACTGTTTTTT. As protein: CASSPGQGQKLFF.